The 9 T cell receptor beta chains listed next were all sequenced from one sample in a study of response to subunit inactivated influenza vaccine. From the RT-PCR reads, TCRdb called clonotypes with MiXCR, one entry per CDR3 protein. The sample has fewer than 700,000 distinct CDR3 sequences, under 15% seen once. Source: PBMCs from blood, taken 40 to 50 days after vaccination. The receptors shown here come from a man aged 50 to 60 who received an inactivated influenza vaccine.

The V call is TRBV29-1, the J call TRBJ2-1; TRBD2 aligns across 8 bases. This CDR3 has 13 amino acids. Germline-derived CDR1 and CDR2 are SQVTM and ANQGSEA. V was clipped by 6 bases and J by 3 bases; unmatched bases: 4. The CDR3 here is CSVPGLGYNEQFF. As DNA, the CDR3 is TGCAGCGTCCCGGGACTAGGCTACAATGAGCAGTTCTTC.

This chain connects TRBV12-3 or TRBV12-4 to TRBJ1-6; D remains unclear. This CDR3 contains 16 residues. The V end was cut by 1 base, the J end by 6 bases, with 13 bases between. CDR3 sequence reads: CASSLVGQSTNSPLHF. In DNA form, the CDR3 reads TGTGCCAGCAGTTTAGTAGGGCAGAGCACTAATTCACCCCTCCACTTT.

This clonotype was recorded many times. The chain employs TRBV4-1 and TRBJ2-7; 9 bases line up with TRBD1. Trimming at V came to 6 bases and at J to 5 bases, leaving 8 bases not matched to a gene. CDR1 is MGHRA, CDR2 YSYEKL, per germline. The CDR3 totals 14 residues. CDR3: CASRAGTGYDEQYF. CDR3 in DNA: TGCGCCAGCAGGGCCGGGACAGGGTACGACGAGCAGTACTTC.

This clonotype was recorded at least ten times. The CDR3 protein is CSAQDRARWQPQHF. In DNA, the CDR3 is TGCAGTGCACAAGACAGGGCACGGTGGCAGCCCCAGCATTTT. The V gene is TRBV20-1, the J gene TRBJ1-5, with 7 bases fitting TRBD1. CDR1 and CDR2 from the germline V gene are DFQATT and SNEGSKA (reference sequence). This CDR3 is 14 amino acids long. The V and J ends lost 6 bases and 7 bases, in that order; junction bases with no gene match: 12.

V is TRBV5-6 and J is TRBJ2-7, with TRBD1 matching 8 bases. Germline values: CDR1 SGHDT, CDR2 YYEEEE. V lost 4 bases and J lost 5; bases outside the gene matches: 8. CDR3 length: 14 amino acids. CDR3 region: CASSIRQGIHEQYF. CDR3 sequence (DNA): TGTGCCAGCAGCATACGACAGGGGATCCACGAGCAGTACTTC.

This clonotype was seen only a few times. One junction end does not reproduce the germline sequence, and a read error may be involved. The rearrangement links TRBV20-1 to TRBJ2-2, with 11 positions matching TRBD2. From germline, CDR1 is DFQATT and CDR2 SNEGSKA (reference sequence). There are 17 residues in the CDR3. The CDR3 nucleotides are TGCTGTGCTAGAGATCTCGGGACTAGCGGGAACACCGGGGAGCTGTTTTTT. It yields the protein CCARDLGTSGNTGELFF.

This clonotype appeared many times. The chain joins TRBV10-3 to TRBJ2-5; 9 bases match TRBD1. V lost 7 bases to trimming and J lost 5 bases; unmatched junction nucleotides: 11. Germline CDR1 is ENHRY and CDR2 is SYGVKD. This CDR3 comprises 15 residues. The CDR3 reads CAINMKQGARETQYF. The CDR3 nucleotides read TGTGCCATCAACATGAAACAGGGGGCTAGGGAGACCCAGTACTTC.

This clonotype was observed a few times. The chain is built from TRBV9 and TRBJ1-4; no reliable D call. CDR1 is SGDLS, CDR2 YYNGEE, per germline. The CDR3 covers 16 residues. Trimming left V 3 bases short and J 7 bases short, with 19 bases between. CDR3: CASSGNGDGLGEKLFF. DNA of the CDR3: TGTGCCAGCAGCGGGAACGGGGATGGACTCGGTGAAAAACTGTTTTTT.

The V gene is TRBV29-1, the J gene TRBJ2-3, with unresolved D. Germline V gene sequence: CDR1 SQVTM, CDR2 ANQGSEA. V was shortened by 6 bases and J by 5 bases, with 12 bases between the two germline ends. The CDR3 runs 12 residues. The CDR3 here is CSVAPGLDTQYF. The DNA for the CDR3 is TGCAGCGTCGCACCGGGTCTAGATACGCAGTATTTT.